What follows is one TCR beta chain and its context. This entry comes from a study of blood T cell repertoires in COVID-19. Study-wide background: The origin of the acute and convalescent COVID-19 samples was the United States, Italy and Spain. From T cells, B-cell-depleted T cells, or PBMCs came the material, which was cDNA or gDNA.

Generated by immunoSEQ multiplex PCR, the TCRdb table keeps only in-frame clones and is missing some. The repertoire holds 120,000 to 150,000 clones, with approximately 87% as singletons. The TCR was taken from a man older than 75 with acute or convalescent COVID-19. Source material: peripheral blood.

For the CDR3, the DNA is TGTGCCACCATCGGGGAGGGGTCACGCTGCACACAAGAGACCCAGTACTTC. It yields the protein CATIGEGSRCTQETQYF. The V gene is TRBV24-1, the J gene TRBJ2-5; 7 bases agree with TRBD2. Germline V gene data show CDR1 as KGHDR and CDR2 as SFDVKD. This CDR3 comprises 17 residues. Losses at the gene ends were 8 bases for V and 2 bases for J; bases not matched to a gene: 16.